The rows below give T cell receptor beta chains drawn from one sample of a study of persistence of HIV-infected CD4 T cells. Produced via immunoSEQ multiplex PCR; TCRdb's table is partial and in-frame only. The sample holds approximately 44,000 clones, about 89% seen once. What these receptors recognize is not known. Sequencing was performed on CD4+ T cells sorted from PBMCs after approximately 19-hour stimulation, taken from a patient who received antiretroviral therapy. These receptors were collected from an adult man with HIV who was CMV-seropositive. Both conserved end residues are part of each CDR3. A D gene is named only where the DNA matches it firmly. The size entry is marked missing in some rows and otherwise reads once, few, many or a size class.

V gene	J gene	D gene	clone size	CDR3 DNA	CDR3 protein
TRBV5-5	TRBJ2-7	.	.	TGTGCCAGCAGCTTGATGGGATACGAGCAGTACTTC	CASSLMGYEQYF
TRBV28	TRBJ1-5	.	.	TGTGCCAGCAGTCTTGGACACGGTAATCCCAATCAGCCCCAGCATTTT	CASSLGHGNPNQPQHF
TRBV5-5	TRBJ2-1	.	.	TGTGCCAGCAGCTTGGTTCTCGGTCTTAGCTCCTACAATGAGCAGTTCTTC	CASSLVLGLSSYNEQFF
TRBV6-5	TRBJ2-1	.	.	TGTGCCAGCAGCAGAGCTGGGATCTCCTACAATGAGCAGTTCTTC	CASSRAGISYNEQFF
TRBV15	TRBJ1-6	.	.	TGTGCCACCAGCAGGGAGATTAATTCACCCCTCCACTTT	CATSREINSPLHF
TRBV4-2	TRBJ2-3	.	.	TGTGCCAGCAGCCAAGATGCGAACTCGGCGGGATATACGCAGTATTTT	CASSQDANSAGYTQYF
TRBV7-8	TRBJ1-2	TRBD1	.	TGTGCCAGCAGCCCTACGGCGACAGGGGGAACGTTTGGCTACACCTTC	CASSPTATGGTFGYTF
TRBV3-1/TRBV3-2	TRBJ2-2	.	.	TGTGCCAGCAGCCAACATGCAGGTTTCGGGGAGCTGTTTTTT	CASSQHAGFGELFF
TRBV5-4	TRBJ1-1	.	.	TGTGCCAGCAGCTTGAAAGTTTACGACACAAACACTGAAGCTTTCTTT	CASSLKVYDTNTEAFF
TRBV18	TRBJ2-7	TRBD1	.	TGTGCCAGCTCACCACCGGGACAGGGTGAGGGGGAGCAGTACTTC	CASSPPGQGEGEQYF
TRBV6-4	TRBJ2-6	TRBD1	.	TGTGCCAGCAGTTGGGGACAGGCGAGCTCTGGGGCCAACGTCCTGACTTTC	CASSWGQASSGANVLTF
TRBV18	TRBJ2-3	.	.	TGTGCCAGCTCACCCTCCGGGGGCGCCACAGATACGCAGTATTTT	CASSPSGGATDTQYF
TRBV5-1	TRBJ2-1	.	once	TGCGCCAGCAGCTTGGACTACAGGTCCTCCTACAATGAGCAGTTCTTC	CASSLDYRSSYNEQFF
TRBV18	TRBJ1-1	TRBD1	.	TGTGCCAGCTCACCACCGCAGGGGGCGAACACTGAAGCTTTCTTT	CASSPPQGANTEAFF
TRBV19	TRBJ1-2	.	.	TGTGCCAGTAGTATAAAGGGGATCGGCTACACCTTC	CASSIKGIGYTF
TRBV27	TRBJ1-5	.	.	TGTGCCAGCAGCCTTACCCCTGGGACAAATCAGCCCCAGCATTTT	CASSLTPGTNQPQHF
TRBV6-2/TRBV6-3	TRBJ2-7	.	.	TGTGCCAGCAGTTCGGCCGTTGCCTACGAGCAGTACTTC	CASSSAVAYEQYF
TRBV20-1	TRBJ1-1	.	.	TGCAGTGCTAGCGGGGGGCGCGGAGCTTTCTTT	CSASGGRGAFF
TRBV5-5	TRBJ2-1	TRBD2	.	TGTGCCAGCAGCTTGGTGACTAGCGGGGATGAGCAGTTCTTC	CASSLVTSGDEQFF
TRBV3-1/TRBV3-2	TRBJ1-6	.	few	TGTGCCAGCAGCCGCCTATCTGGGGATAATTCACCCCTCCACTTT	CASSRLSGDNSPLHF
TRBV5-3	TRBJ1-2	TRBD1	.	TGTGCCAGAGGCCGGGACAGAGGAAACTATGGCTACACCTTC	CARGRDRGNYGYTF
TRBV18	TRBJ2-5	.	.	TGTGCCAGCTCACCACCGGGCCAAGAGACCCAGTACTTC	CASSPPGQETQYF
TRBV10-2	TRBJ2-1	TRBD2	.	TGCGCCAGCAGCCACGGGACTAGCGGGGGGAATGAGCAGTTCTTC	CASSHGTSGGNEQFF
TRBV6-5	TRBJ1-4	.	.	TGTGCCAGCAGTTACCCGGGGGAAAAACTGTTTTTT	CASSYPGEKLFF
TRBV5-1	TRBJ2-7	.	once	TGCGCCAGCAGCTACATGGAGCAGACCGAGCAGTACTTC	CASSYMEQTEQYF
TRBV18	TRBJ2-4	.	.	TGTGCCAGCTCACCAATGGGACCTCAAGCCAAAAACATTCAGTACTTC	CASSPMGPQAKNIQYF
TRBV10-2	TRBJ2-5	TRBD1	.	TGCGCCAGCAGCGGACAGGGACCCAAAGAGACCCAGTACTTC	CASSGQGPKETQYF
TRBV7-9	TRBJ1-6	TRBD1	medium-sized	TGTGCCAGCAGCTTCGGACAGGGGTTTTATAATTCACCCCTCCACTTT	CASSFGQGFYNSPLHF
TRBV4-1	TRBJ1-1	.	.	TGCGCCAGCAGCCATCCCGGCCAGGCAGCTTTCTTT	CASSHPGQAAFF
TRBV12-3/TRBV12-4	TRBJ1-2	TRBD1	.	TGTGCGTCAGGGGGCGGCTACACCTTC	CASGGGYTF
TRBV25-1	TRBJ2-3	.	.	TGTGCCAGCAGTGGTCGCACAGATACGCAGTATTTT	CASSGRTDTQYF
TRBV5-4	TRBJ2-3	TRBD1	.	TGTGCCAGCAGCTTCTCACTTGCGGGACAGGGTAGTGGTACGCAGTATTTT	CASSFSLAGQGSGTQYF
TRBV28	TRBJ2-1	.	.	TGTGCCAGCAGTCACGACAAGGAGCAGTTCTTC	CASSHDKEQFF
TRBV5-1	TRBJ1-2	TRBD1	.	TGCGCCAGCAGCTTAGGACAGGTCTTACCCCAGCATGGCTACACCTTC	CASSLGQVLPQHGYTF
TRBV5-1	TRBJ1-6	.	.	TGCGCCTCAAAGGGGGAACATGGTTCACCCCTCCACTTT	CASKGEHGSPLHF
TRBV6-6	TRBJ2-1	.	once	TGTGCCAGCAGTCGACCGGGACGGAACTACAATGAGCAGTTCTTC	CASSRPGRNYNEQFF
TRBV2	TRBJ1-1	TRBD1	.	TGTGCCAGCAGTTCAAACTTCCCGGGACAGGGAGGAGGTAGGGCTTTCTTT	CASSSNFPGQGGGRAFF
TRBV6-5	TRBJ1-2	TRBD1	.	TGTGCCAGCTCTCATCGACAGGGGGTTGGGGATGGCTACACCTTC	CASSHRQGVGDGYTF
TRBV27	TRBJ1-1	.	.	TGTGCCAGCAGTTTACGGCCAGGGGAGGACACTGAAGCTTTCTTT	CASSLRPGEDTEAFF
TRBV6-1	TRBJ1-4	.	.	TGTGCCAGCAGTGCTAGGACGGGCGCAACTAATGAAAAACTGTTTTTT	CASSARTGATNEKLFF
TRBV30	TRBJ1-5	TRBD1	.	TGTGCCTGGAGTAAAGGGACAGGGAATCAGCCCCAGCATTTT	CAWSKGTGNQPQHF
TRBV24-1	TRBJ2-5	TRBD1	.	TGTGCCACCAGTGAGCCTGGGACAGGGAAACAAGAGACCCAGTACTTC	CATSEPGTGKQETQYF
TRBV5-5	TRBJ1-2	TRBD1	few	TGTGCCAGCAGCAAGGACAGGGATGGCTACACCTTC	CASSKDRDGYTF
TRBV5-6	TRBJ2-1	.	.	TGTGCCAGCAGCTTGGGGATTACCTCCAATGAGCAGTTCTTC	CASSLGITSNEQFF
TRBV6-4	TRBJ1-1	TRBD1	.	TGTGCCAGCCGGACAGGGGATTCGGCCACTGAAGCTTTCTTT	CASRTGDSATEAFF
TRBV12-3/TRBV12-4	TRBJ1-1	.	.	TGTGCCACCCGTGGAATGAACACTGAAGCTTTCTTT	CATRGMNTEAFF
TRBV6-5	TRBJ1-1	TRBD1	.	TGTGCCAGCAGTTACTTGACAGGGGTGAACACTGAAGCTTTCTTT	CASSYLTGVNTEAFF
TRBV5-1	TRBJ2-3	.	.	TGCGCCAGCAGCTTGTGGCAGGGAACAGATACGCAGTATTTT	CASSLWQGTDTQYF
TRBV9	TRBJ2-1	TRBD2	.	TGTGCCAGCAGCGTTGAAGCGGGGGGGCTAAGCTCCTACAATGAGCAGTTCTTC	CASSVEAGGLSSYNEQFF
TRBV2	TRBJ1-5	.	.	TGTGCCAGCAGTGAATCTCGGACATACAATCAGCCCCAGCATTTT	CASSESRTYNQPQHF
TRBV2	TRBJ2-2	.	.	TGTGCCAGCAGTGAACTCGGGGGAGGCGGGGAGCTGTTTTTT	CASSELGGGGELFF
TRBV24-1	TRBJ2-3	.	.	TGTGCCACCAGTGATCCGGACCCGACTAGCACAGATACGCAGTATTTT	CATSDPDPTSTDTQYF
TRBV10-3	TRBJ1-5	TRBD1	.	TGTGCCATCAGTGAGCAGGGACAGAATCAGCCCCAGCATTTT	CAISEQGQNQPQHF